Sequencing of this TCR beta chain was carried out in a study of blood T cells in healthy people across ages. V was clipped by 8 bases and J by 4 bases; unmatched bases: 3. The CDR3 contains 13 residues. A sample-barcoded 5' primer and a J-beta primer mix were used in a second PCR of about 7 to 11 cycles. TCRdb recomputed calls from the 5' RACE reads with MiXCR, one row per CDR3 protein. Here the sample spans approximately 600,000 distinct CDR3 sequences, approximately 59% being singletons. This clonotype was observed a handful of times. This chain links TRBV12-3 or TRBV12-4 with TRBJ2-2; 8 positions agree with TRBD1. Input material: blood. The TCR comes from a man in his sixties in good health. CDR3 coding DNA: TGTGCCAGCGTCCAGGGGGCCACCGGGGAGCTGTTTTTT. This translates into CASVQGATGELFF.